The sequence of this TCR beta chain was determined in a study of blood T cell repertoires in COVID-19. In the study overall: The United States, Italy and Spain were the sources of the acute and convalescent COVID-19 samples. Sources were T cells, B-cell-depleted T cells, or PBMCs; the material itself was cDNA or gDNA.

The CDR3 consists of 13 residues. Germline CDR1 and CDR2: SGHNT and YENEEA. V shed 3 bases and J 6 bases; nucleotides not matched to a gene: 1. Study processing details: Amplification with reference gene primers provided the estimates of nucleated cell counts. Only in-frame clones appear in the TCRdb table, and some are missing; sequencing was by immunoSEQ multiplex PCR. The V and J calls and clone size were taken over from that table, and D and trimming were inferred from the DNA. This sample has around 160,000 clones, with roughly 80% found just once. This rearrangement joins TRBV11-3 to TRBJ1-2, with 10 bases aligning to TRBD1. This clonotype originated in a human donor in a cohort sampled during active COVID-19. Sequenced: peripheral blood. The CDR3 DNA follows: TGTGCCAGCAGCTTCGGGACAGGGGATGGCTACACCTTC. It is translated as CASSFGTGDGYTF. Complete variable domain (other parts from reference TRBV11-3 and TRBJ1-2): EAGVVQSPRYKIIEKKQPVAFWCNPISGHNTLYWYLQNLGQGPELLIRYENEEAVDDSQLPKDRFSAERLKGVDSTLKIQPAELGDSAVYLCASSFGTGDGYTFGSGTRLTVV.